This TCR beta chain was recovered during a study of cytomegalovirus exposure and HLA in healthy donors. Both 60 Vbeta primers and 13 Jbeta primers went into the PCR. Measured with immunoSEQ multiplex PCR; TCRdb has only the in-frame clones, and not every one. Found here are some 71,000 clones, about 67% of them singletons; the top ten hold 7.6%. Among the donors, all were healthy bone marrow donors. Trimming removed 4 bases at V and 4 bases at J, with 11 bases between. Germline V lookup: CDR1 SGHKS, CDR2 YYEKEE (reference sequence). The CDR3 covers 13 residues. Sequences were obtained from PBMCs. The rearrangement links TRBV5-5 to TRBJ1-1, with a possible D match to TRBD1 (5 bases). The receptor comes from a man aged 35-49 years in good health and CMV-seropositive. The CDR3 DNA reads TGTGCCAGCAGCAATACAGGTTCCACTGAAGCTTTCTTT. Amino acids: CASSNTGSTEAFF.